Below, 28 T cell receptor beta chains from the same sample are listed, as sequenced in a study of cytomegalovirus exposure and HLA in healthy donors. Use of 60 Vbeta and 13 Jbeta primers characterized the PCR. Sequencing used immunoSEQ multiplex PCR; TCRdb keeps in-frame clones, though not all of them. This repertoire comprises about 34,000 clones; its ten largest clones make up roughly 5.9%. The sequenced material came from PBMCs. Receptor source: a human donor in good health.

The genes are TRBV29-1 and TRBJ2-1; TRBD1 might be the D (6 bases). Germline CDR1 reads SQVTM; CDR2 reads ANQGSEA. The CDR3 length is 14 residues. V was pared by 3 bases and J by 5 bases, with 14 bases between. This chain's CDR3 is CSVESTGTHNEQFF. The CDR3 DNA follows: TGCAGCGTTGAGTCGACAGGAACTCACAATGAGCAGTTCTTC.

The chain employs TRBV30 and TRBJ2-5; D is ambiguous. Trimming pared 3 bases from V and 0 bases from J, leaving 5 bases between. Per germline, CDR1 GTSNPN and CDR2 SVGIG (reference sequence). The CDR3 has 12 amino acids. This CDR3 is CAWRHYQETQYF. CDR3 bases: TGTGCCTGGAGGCACTACCAAGAGACCCAGTACTTC.

The chain combines TRBV27 with TRBJ2-1; D possibly corresponds to TRBD1 (5 bases). The V gene lost 2 bases and the J gene lost 0 bases, with 8 bases spanning the gap. The CDR3 loop spans 15 amino acids. CDR1 and CDR2 (germline): MNHEY, SMNVEV (reference sequence). The CDR3: CASSLRGSSYNEQFF. The CDR3 DNA reads TGTGCCAGCAGTTTAAGGGGCAGCTCCTACAATGAGCAGTTCTTC.

The rearrangement joins TRBV14 to TRBJ2-7; TRBD1 matches at 8 bases. J was trimmed by 4 bases and V by 5 bases; bases with no gene match: 10. This CDR3 has 15 residues. Looked up from germline, CDR1 is SGHDN and CDR2 is FVKESK. The CDR3 spells CASSSRQGFLYEQYF. CDR3 nucleotide sequence: TGTGCCAGCAGCTCCCGACAGGGGTTTCTGTACGAGCAGTACTTC.

As to this clone: The junction departs from the called germline gene at one end, perhaps through a read error. The chain has TRBV30 and TRBJ2-2; 8 nucleotides align to TRBD1. The CDR3 has 15 amino acids. Germline-derived CDR1 and CDR2 are GTSNPN and SVGIG (reference sequence). This CDR3 reads CAGSRGQGGIGELFF. The CDR3 nucleotides read TGTGCCGGGAGCCGCGGACAGGGAGGTATCGGGGAGCTGTTTTTT.

As DNA, the CDR3 is TGCGCCAGCAGCTTGGGGACATCAGCCTACGAGCAGTACTTC. Encoded protein: CASSLGTSAYEQYF. The V and J genes are TRBV5-1 and TRBJ2-7, with D perhaps TRBD1 (5 bases). Trimming took 0 bases from V and 2 from J, leaving 9 bases between them. This CDR3 is 14 amino acids long. The germline gives CDR1 SGHRS, CDR2 YFSETQ. Based on the CDR3 plus reference TRBV5-1 and TRBJ2-7, the full variable domain is KAGVTQTPRYLIKTRGQQVTLSCSPISGHRSVSWYQQTPGQGLQFLFEYFSETQRNKGNFPGRFSGRQFSNSRSEMNVSTLELGDSALYLCASSLGTSAYEQYFGPGTRLTVT.

The V and J genes are TRBV29-1 and TRBJ2-7; D possibly corresponds to TRBD2 (6 bases). CDR1 SQVTM and CDR2 ANQGSEA come from the germline V gene. The CDR3 extends over 15 amino acids. V was pared by 4 bases and J by 2 bases, with 18 bases between. CDR3 in DNA: TGCAGCGTTGTTGGGACGGCGGGGTCCGCCTACGAGCAGTACTTC. Protein sequence: CSVVGTAGSAYEQYF.

The chain has TRBV4-1 and TRBJ2-2, with a possible D match to TRBD1 (6 bases). The CDR3 totals 17 residues. Germline-derived CDR1 and CDR2 are MGHRA and YSYEKL. V shed 1 base and J shed 2 bases, with 14 bases lying between them. The CDR3 sequence: CASSQAGDPINTGELFF. The CDR3 DNA sequence: TGCGCCAGCAGCCAAGCAGGGGACCCTATTAACACCGGGGAGCTGTTTTTT.

The chain carries TRBV19 and TRBJ2-2; 12 bases align to TRBD1. V lost 3 bases and J lost 5; bases outside the gene matches: 7. Germline assignment: CDR1 LNHDA and CDR2 SQIVND (reference sequence). The CDR3 is 17 residues long. The CDR3 nucleotides are TGTGCCAGTAGTATCGGGGACAGGGGGCGACGGACCGGGGAGCTGTTTTTT. It encodes CASSIGDRGRRTGELFF.

The chain joins TRBV5-1 to TRBJ1-5; TRBD1 is a possible D gene (5 bases). The length of the CDR3 is 13 residues. Deletions cut 0 bases from V and 7 bases from J, with 8 bases between. The germline CDR1 and CDR2 sequences are SGHRS and YFSETQ. The CDR3: CASSLAGEQPQHF. The CDR3 DNA follows: TGCGCCAGCAGCTTGGCGGGGGAACAGCCCCAGCATTTT.

The chain couples TRBV4-1 to TRBJ1-1; no firm D call. The CDR3 loop spans 14 amino acids. The ends were cut back, 1 base at V and 0 bases at J, with 6 bases in the middle. Germline V lookup: CDR1 MGHRA, CDR2 YSYEKL. The CDR3 DNA follows: TGCGCCAGCAGCCAAGGCCCAGTGAACACTGAAGCTTTCTTT. Translating gives CASSQGPVNTEAFF.

The chain joins TRBV30 to TRBJ2-2; a possible D gene is TRBD2 (7 bases). The CDR3 runs 14 residues. V was shortened by 4 bases and J by 6 bases, with 15 bases between the two germline ends. The V gene's germline CDR1 is GTSNPN and CDR2 SVGIG (reference sequence). The CDR3 here is CAWTFQGRAGELFF. CDR3 in DNA: TGTGCCTGGACGTTCCAGGGGAGGGCCGGGGAGCTGTTTTTT. Full variable domain (rest looked up from reference TRBV30 and TRBJ2-2): SQTIHQWPATLVQPVGSPLSLECTVEGTSNPNLYWYRQAAGRGLQLLFYSVGIGQISSEVPQNLSASRPQDRQFILSSKKLLLSDSGFYLCAWTFQGRAGELFFGEGSRLTVL.

CDR3 residues: CASSPRQGKNTEAFF. The DNA for the CDR3 is TGTGCCAGCAGCCCAAGACAGGGAAAGAACACTGAAGCTTTCTTT. This rearrangement joins TRBV5-8 to TRBJ1-1; 7 nucleotides match TRBD1. Germline V CDR1 and CDR2: SGHTS, YDEGEE. V lost 4 bases to trimming and J lost 1 base; unmatched junction nucleotides: 7. The CDR3 contains 15 residues.

The rearrangement uses TRBV2 and TRBJ1-1, with 8 bases aligning to TRBD1. The ends lost 6 bases at V and 7 bases at J; junction bases unmatched: 7. The CDR3 extends over 13 amino acids. The germline gives CDR1 SNHLY, CDR2 FYNNEI. The CDR3 is CASSQGTGREAFF. The CDR3 nucleotides read TGTGCCAGCAGCCAAGGGACAGGCCGTGAAGCTTTCTTT.

The gene calls are TRBV7-3 and TRBJ1-2; 8 nucleotides agree with TRBD1. The germline V gene has CDR1 SGHTA and CDR2 FQGTGA. This CDR3 has 15 residues. V gave up 4 bases and J gave up 4 bases; unmatched junction bases: 8. Written as DNA, the CDR3 is TGTGCCAGCAGCTCCCCGGGACAGGCAATCTATGGCTACACCTTC. Translated: CASSSPGQAIYGYTF. The full variable domain, rest sourced from reference TRBV7-3 and TRBJ1-2, is GAGVSQTPSNKVTEKGKYVELRCDPISGHTALYWYRQSLGQGPEFLIYFQGTGAADDSGLPNDRFFAVRPEGSVSTLKIQRTERGDSAVYLCASSSPGQAIYGYTFGSGTRLTVV.

This chain uses TRBV6-1 with TRBJ1-5, with D possibly TRBD1 on 5 matching bases. V lost 7 bases to trimming and J lost 3 bases, with 10 bases between them. There are 13 residues in the CDR3. The germline gives CDR1 MNHNS, CDR2 SASEGT. The CDR3 here is CASTSGNNQPQHF. The CDR3 DNA is TGTGCCAGCACCTCAGGGAACAATCAGCCCCAGCATTTT.

V usage is TRBV19 and J usage is TRBJ1-1; no definite D call. V lost 3 bases and J 1 base, leaving 12 bases between the germline ends. The length of the CDR3 is 15 residues. CDR1 is LNHDA, CDR2 SQIVND, per germline (reference sequence). The CDR3 protein is CASSIGGLGNTEAFF. The CDR3 DNA reads TGTGCCAGTAGTATTGGCGGACTGGGGAACACTGAAGCTTTCTTT.

The V gene is TRBV10-3, the J gene TRBJ1-6; 7 nucleotides agree with TRBD1. This CDR3 contains 16 residues. Germline-derived CDR1 and CDR2 are ENHRY and SYGVKD. Germline trimming cut 6 bases from V and 2 bases from J; bases unmatched to any gene: 7. The CDR3 sequence: CAISFSGTAYNSPLHF. In nucleotides, the CDR3 is TGTGCCATCAGCTTTTCTGGGACAGCCTATAATTCACCCCTCCACTTT.

This chain connects TRBV5-1 to TRBJ1-1, with D perhaps TRBD1 (5 bases). V gave up 4 bases and J gave up 8 bases, with 9 bases separating them. CDR1 is SGHRS, CDR2 YFSETQ, per germline. The CDR3 contains 11 residues. In DNA form, the CDR3 reads TGCGCCAGCAGCGTGCAGGGAGAAGCTTTCTTT. Translation: CASSVQGEAFF. The full variable domain, rest sourced from reference TRBV5-1 and TRBJ1-1, is KAGVTQTPRYLIKTRGQQVTLSCSPISGHRSVSWYQQTPGQGLQFLFEYFSETQRNKGNFPGRFSGRQFSNSRSEMNVSTLELGDSALYLCASSVQGEAFFGQGTRLTVV.

This chain joins TRBV9 and TRBJ2-2; no definite D call. Looked up from germline, CDR1 is SGDLS and CDR2 is YYNGEE. V shed 3 bases and J shed 0 bases, with 12 bases lying between them. The CDR3 spans 16 residues. Here the CDR3 reads CASSGSRVANTGELFF. DNA of the CDR3: TGTGCCAGCAGCGGGTCCCGGGTGGCGAACACCGGGGAGCTGTTTTTT.

Details on this clone: Other DNA sequences in the same sample also yield this CDR3. The genes are TRBV7-2 and TRBJ1-1, with D possibly TRBD1 on 6 matching bases. This CDR3 spans 14 amino acids. V lost 5 bases, J lost 1 base, and 11 bases lay in between. The V gene's germline CDR1 is SGHTA and CDR2 FQGNSA. In nucleotides, the CDR3 is TGTGCCAGCAGCACCGGCAGGGGGAACACTGAAGCTTTCTTT. It encodes CASSTGRGNTEAFF.

The chain links TRBV7-2 to TRBJ1-1; D gene unclear. V gave up 0 bases and J gave up 4 bases, with 9 bases separating them. The length of the CDR3 is 14 residues. The V gene's germline CDR1 is SGHTA and CDR2 FQGNSA. CDR3 in amino acids: CASSLAQASTEAFF. In DNA, the CDR3 is TGTGCCAGCAGCTTAGCGCAGGCATCCACTGAAGCTTTCTTT. The full variable domain, completed using reference TRBV7-2 and TRBJ1-1, is GAGVSQSPSNKVTEKGKDVELRCDPISGHTALYWYRQSLGQGLEFLIYFQGNSAPDKSGLPSDRFSAERTGGSVSTLTIQRTQQEDSAVYLCASSLAQASTEAFFGQGTRLTVV.

The V and J genes are TRBV19 and TRBJ1-5; TRBD1 agrees at 7 bases. Germline values: CDR1 LNHDA, CDR2 SQIVND (reference sequence). This CDR3 spans 17 amino acids. V gave up 6 bases and J gave up 2 bases; unmatched junction bases: 13. CDR3 sequence reads: CASREGQLILGNQPQHF. CDR3 nucleotide sequence: TGTGCCAGTAGAGAGGGACAGTTGATTCTGGGCAATCAGCCCCAGCATTTT.

The chain is built from TRBV5-6 and TRBJ2-7, with 8 bases aligning to TRBD1. The CDR3 length is 13 residues. Germline values: CDR1 SGHDT, CDR2 YYEEEE. V gave up 2 bases and J gave up 6 bases; unmatched junction bases: 4. This chain's CDR3 is CASSLPGGPEQYF. CDR3 bases: TGTGCCAGCAGCTTACCAGGGGGCCCCGAGCAGTACTTC.

V and J are TRBV6-1 and TRBJ2-5; 9 bases are a match to TRBD2. Germline CDR1 reads MNHNS; CDR2 reads SASEGT. This CDR3 is 14 amino acids long. V dropped 4 bases and J dropped 10; count of bases not matched to a gene: 10. CDR3 in DNA: TGTGCCAGCAGTGGAGCGGGGGGACCTAAGAGCCAGTACTTC. Encoded protein: CASSGAGGPKSQYF.

The chain joins TRBV6-1 to TRBJ2-7; 7 positions match TRBD1. This CDR3 contains 15 residues. Germline lookup yields CDR1 MNHNS and CDR2 SASEGT. The ends lost 1 base at V and 4 bases at J; junction bases unmatched: 7. The CDR3 DNA reads TGTGCCAGCAGTGAAGTGACAGGGAGTCAATACGAGCAGTACTTC. Its protein product is CASSEVTGSQYEQYF.

The chain uses TRBV6-6 and TRBJ1-4; 9 bases fit TRBD1. There are 14 residues in the CDR3. Germline V CDR1 and CDR2: MNHNY, SVGAGI (reference sequence). J gave up 8 bases and V 5 bases, and 6 bases lay outside the gene matches. CDR3 sequence (DNA): TGTGCCAGCAGTCACAGGGGGCTAGGAGAAAAACTGTTTTTT. As protein: CASSHRGLGEKLFF.

The chain carries TRBV20-1 and TRBJ1-2; a possible D gene is TRBD1 (5 bases). Germline loops: CDR1 DFQATT, CDR2 SNEGSKA (reference sequence). V lost 6 bases to trimming and J lost 8 bases, with 13 bases between them. CDR3 length: 11 residues. As DNA, the CDR3 is TGCAGTGCCCTTTGGGGGGACGGCTACACCTTC. It is translated as CSALWGDGYTF.